The present T cell receptor beta chain was sequenced within a study of shared clonotypes between healthy human individuals. The data were produced by immunoSEQ multiplex PCR, yet TCRdb's version contains in-frame clones alone and is incomplete. Altogether millions of clones are present, about 92% being singletons, with the ten largest covering roughly 1.8%. CD45RO-negative, CCR7-selected cells formed the naive CD8 fraction, which excluded terminally differentiated effector memory CD45RA+ cells. The CDR3 contains 15 residues. V lost 1 base to trimming and J lost 4 bases, with 14 bases between them. The germline V gene has CDR1 SGHDN and CDR2 FVKESK.

The sample was naive CD8+ T cells from PBMCs. The sequence was obtained from a young man in good health. Some clones in this sample may be carry-over from other donors' samples. V usage is TRBV14 and J usage is TRBJ2-7; D may match TRBD1 or TRBD2 (7 bases each). The CDR3 here is CASSQGARGGYEQYF. As DNA, the CDR3 is TGTGCCAGCAGCCAAGGGGCCAGGGGGGGATACGAGCAGTACTTC.